The 8 T cell receptor beta chains below come from one sample, sequenced in a study of shared clonotypes between healthy human individuals. Produced via immunoSEQ multiplex PCR; TCRdb's table is partial and in-frame only. The table shows hundreds of thousands of clones, with 55% to 85% occurring only once. Sequences were obtained from memory CD4+ T cells sorted from blood. The subset here: CD45RA-negative fraction. Receptor source: a woman in her 30s in good health.

The rearrangement joins TRBV7-3 to TRBJ2-2; 10 bases are a match to TRBD2. Germline lookup yields CDR1 SGHTA and CDR2 FQGTGA. The V segment lost 5 bases and the J segment 5 bases; nucleotides outside the gene matches: 8. The CDR3 is made up of 16 amino acids. The CDR3 region has the DNA TGTGCCAGCAGCGCCCTAGCGGGAGCAGGGACCGGGGAGCTGTTTTTT. This translates into CASSALAGAGTGELFF.

The J gene is TRBJ1-1, the V gene TRBV6-6, with D maybe TRBD1 (5 bases). The CDR3 consists of 14 residues. V lost 8 bases, J lost 1 base, and 14 bases lay in between. CDR1 is MNHNY and CDR2 is SVGAGI in the germline V gene (reference sequence). The CDR3 spells CASQITTGNTEAFF. In DNA form, the CDR3 reads TGTGCCAGCCAAATTACAACAGGGAACACTGAAGCTTTCTTT.

This chain links TRBV27 with TRBJ1-4; TRBD1 matches at 7 bases. J gave up 3 bases and V 6 bases, and 10 bases lay outside the gene matches. CDR3 size: 16 residues. CDR1 and CDR2 (germline): MNHEY, SMNVEV (reference sequence). CDR3 protein: CASSMTGRLANEKLFF. The CDR3 region has the DNA TGTGCCAGCAGCATGACAGGGAGGTTGGCTAATGAAAAACTGTTTTTT.

V usage is TRBV2 and J usage is TRBJ2-2, with 9 bases aligning to TRBD1. V lost 8 bases, J lost 4 bases, and 5 bases stayed unmatched. CDR1 is SNHLY and CDR2 is FYNNEI in the germline V gene. This CDR3 contains 14 residues. The CDR3 spells CASGQGHGTGELFF. CDR3 coding DNA: TGTGCCAGCGGACAGGGGCACGGCACCGGGGAGCTGTTTTTT. Looking up the rest from reference TRBV2 and TRBJ2-2 gives the full variable domain: EPEVTQTPSHQVTQMGQEVILRCVPISNHLYFYWYRQILGQKVEFLVSFYNNEISEKSEIFDDQFSVERPDGSNFTLKIRSTKLEDSAMYFCASGQGHGTGELFFGEGSRLTVL.

V usage is TRBV5-1 and J usage is TRBJ1-4; 11 nucleotides agree with TRBD1. The CDR3 extends over 16 amino acids. The germline CDR1 and CDR2 sequences are SGHRS and YFSETQ. V trimming: 4 bases; J trimming: 8 bases; junction bases outside the gene matches: 10. CDR3 sequence: CASSRTGGDGEEKLFF. Written as DNA, the CDR3 is TGCGCCAGCAGCCGGACAGGGGGCGACGGGGAAGAAAAACTGTTTTTT.

This clone was counted between two and nine times. This chain connects TRBV5-1 to TRBJ1-1, with D possibly TRBD1 on 5 matching bases. Germline loops: CDR1 SGHRS, CDR2 YFSETQ. This CDR3 has 15 residues. V shed 4 bases and J shed 1 base, with 14 bases lying between them. CDR3 sequence reads: CASSGRGPENTEAFF. Written as DNA, the CDR3 is TGCGCCAGCAGCGGGCGGGGCCCTGAGAACACTGAAGCTTTCTTT.

The genes are TRBV7-2 and TRBJ2-7; 10 bases agree with TRBD1. Germline lookup yields CDR1 SGHTA and CDR2 FQGNSA. V was clipped by 5 bases and J by 0 bases; unmatched bases: 7. The CDR3 sequence is 16 residues long. In nucleotides, the CDR3 is TGTGCCAGCAGCCCAGTAGGGGACAGGGGCTCCTACGAGCAGTACTTC. This codes for CASSPVGDRGSYEQYF.

The CDR3 DNA reads as TGTGCCAGCAGTTTCCATTTAGGGGGCCGTGACGAGCAGTACTTC. It specifies CASSFHLGGRDEQYF. The gene calls are TRBV28 and TRBJ2-7, with 7 bases aligning to TRBD1. This CDR3 comprises 15 residues. Trimming cost V 3 bases and J 5 bases; bases outside gene matches: 10. Germline V gives CDR1 MDHEN, CDR2 SYDVKM.